The sequence of this T cell receptor (beta chain) was determined in a study of shared clonotypes between healthy human individuals. Naivety among CD8 cells was defined by CD45RO negativity and positive CCR7 selection, thereby excluding terminally differentiated effector memory CD45RA+ cells. All of the donors resided in Nashville, Tennessee, and each was a Caucasian adult. V was shortened by 1 base and J by 0 bases, with 7 bases between the two germline ends. Germline V lookup: CDR1 MGHRA, CDR2 YSYEKL. CDR3 size: 15 residues. Sequencing used immunoSEQ multiplex PCR; TCRdb keeps in-frame clones, though not all of them. The table has about 2 million clones, about 95% seen once.

What was sequenced was naive CD8+ T cells sorted from blood. The TCR originated in a young man in good health. The chain combines TRBV4-1 with TRBJ2-1, with D uncertain. The CDR3, as DNA: TGCGCCAGCAGCCAAGTTCACGGCTCCTACAATGAGCAGTTCTTC. Its protein is CASSQVHGSYNEQFF.